This TCR beta chain is drawn from a study of blood T cell repertoires in COVID-19. About the study: The samples span acute and convalescent COVID-19 from the United States, Italy and Spain. The analysed material was cDNA or gDNA that came from T cells, B-cell-depleted T cells, or PBMCs.

The V gene's germline CDR1 is MGHDK and CDR2 SYGVNS. The germline V and J ends were trimmed by 5 bases and 0 bases, with 9 bases remaining between them. CDR3 length: 14 amino acids. Per the authors' pipeline: Amplifying reference gene primers gave estimates of nucleated cell counts. TCRdb's table, derived via immunoSEQ multiplex PCR, lists solely in-frame clones and lacks some. Clonal size and the V and J genes are those of that table, whereas D and trimming came from the DNA. The table records more than 100,000 clones, roughly 79% of them present only once. The J gene is TRBJ2-3, the V gene TRBV25-1; no definite D call. The source material was peripheral blood. This TCR derives from a woman aged 55-69 years with active or convalescent COVID-19. CDR3 residues: CASSPRMSTDTQYF. The CDR3 nucleotides read TGTGCCAGCAGTCCTAGAATGAGCACAGATACGCAGTATTTT. Variable domain in full (rest from reference TRBV25-1 and TRBJ2-3): EADIYQTPRYLVIGTGKKITLECSQTMGHDKMYWYQQDPGMELHLIHYSYGVNSTEKGDLSSESTVSRIRTEHFPLTLESARPSHTSQYLCASSPRMSTDTQYFGPGTRLTVL.